The 17 T cell receptor beta chains below come from one sample, sequenced in a study of blood T cells in healthy people across ages. Using a J-beta primer mix together with a sample-barcoded 5' primer, a second PCR was run for about 6 to 12 cycles. From the 5' RACE reads, TCRdb called clonotypes with MiXCR, one entry per CDR3 protein. The sample has 650,000 to 800,000 distinct CDR3 sequences, roughly half seen once; the top ten hold roughly 12%. Sequenced material: blood. The receptors here all came from a woman of 80 years or more in good health.

This clonotype was observed at least ten times. CDR3 region: CASSPASSYNSPLHF. The CDR3 DNA sequence: TGTGCCAGCAGCCCGGCCAGCTCCTATAATTCACCCCTCCACTTT. The chain couples TRBV7-3 to TRBJ1-6; D gene ambiguous. Germline V gives CDR1 SGHTA, CDR2 FQGTGA. CDR3 size: 15 residues. V lost 5 bases, J lost 0 bases, and 8 bases lay in between.

This chain uses TRBV2 with TRBJ2-1; maybe TRBD1 (6 bases). CDR3 length: 13 amino acids. Germline V gene data show CDR1 as SNHLY and CDR2 as FYNNEI. V was pared by 8 bases and J by 10 bases, with 18 bases between. This chain's CDR3 is CASRLDSASEQFF. CDR3 nucleotides: TGTGCCAGCCGCCTGGACAGTGCTTCGGAGCAGTTCTTC.

This clonotype was found many times. V gene TRBV29-1 combines with J gene TRBJ2-3; possible D gene TRBD2, 6 bases. Trimming removed 4 bases from V and 4 bases from J, with 12 bases in between. Per germline, CDR1 SQVTM and CDR2 ANQGSEA. This CDR3 is built from 13 residues. The CDR3 reads CSVGTILSDTQYF. The CDR3 nucleotides read TGCAGCGTTGGGACTATTCTGTCAGATACGCAGTATTTT.

The table lists this clonotype with a few counts. The V and J genes are TRBV7-9 and TRBJ1-1; D gene unclear. Germline CDR1 reads SEHNR; CDR2 reads FQNEAQ (reference sequence). The V and J ends lost 3 bases and 12 bases respectively, with 2 bases between them. The CDR3 loop spans 8 amino acids. The CDR3 reads CASSFPFF. As DNA, the CDR3 is TGTGCCAGCAGCTTCCCTTTCTTT.

The V call is TRBV7-9, the J call TRBJ2-6; maybe TRBD2 (5 bases). Deletions cut 11 bases from V and 0 bases from J, with 5 bases between. Looked up from germline, CDR1 is SEHNR and CDR2 is FQNEAQ (reference sequence). The CDR3 consists of 12 residues. The CDR3 bases are TGTGCCGACTACTCTGGGGCCAACGTCCTGACTTTC. It codes for CADYSGANVLTF.

In regard to this clonotype: A clone one base away is much larger, so this may be a read error. The V call is TRBV20-1, the J call TRBJ2-7, with TRBD1 matching 7 bases. CDR1 and CDR2 (germline): DFQATT, SNEGSKA (reference sequence). The CDR3 totals 14 residues. After removal of 5 bases from V and 0 bases from J, the junction contained 7 bases not matched to a gene. The CDR3 region is CSAGLWTGSYEQYF. The CDR3 DNA sequence: TGCAGTGCTGGGCTCTGGACAGGCTCCTACGAGCAGTACTTC.

This clonotype has at least ten counts. This rearrangement joins TRBV25-1 to TRBJ2-1; 10 nucleotides align to TRBD2. The CDR3 has 16 amino acids. The V gene end was trimmed by 3 bases and the J gene end by 0 bases; junction bases not matched to a gene: 2. Germline loops: CDR1 MGHDK, CDR2 SYGVNS. CDR3 residues: CASSDSSGSSYNEQFF. The CDR3 DNA is TGTGCCAGCAGTGATTCTAGCGGGAGCTCCTACAATGAGCAGTTCTTC.

This clonotype was seen just once. This rearrangement joins TRBV7-9 to TRBJ1-1; no firm D call. Germline lookup yields CDR1 SEHNR and CDR2 FQNEAQ (reference sequence). This CDR3 is built from 14 residues. The V end was cut by 0 bases, the J end by 5 bases, with 10 bases between. The CDR3 DNA follows: TGTGCCAGCAGCTTAGCTTTGGGAAGGACTGAAGCTTTCTTT. Its translation: CASSLALGRTEAFF.

This clonotype was observed a handful of times. The J gene is TRBJ2-2, the V gene TRBV12-3 or TRBV12-4; TRBD2 matches at 11 bases. The CDR3 is 15 residues long. V lost 7 bases and J lost 5; bases outside the gene matches: 6. The CDR3 sequence is CASNLAGGQTGELFF. The CDR3 nucleotides are TGTGCCAGCAACTTAGCGGGGGGGCAAACCGGGGAGCTGTTTTTT.

CDR3 nucleotides: TGTGCCAGCAGACAGGAGTGGATAGGCAATGAGCAGTTCTTC. This translates into CASRQEWIGNEQFF. J is TRBJ2-1 and V is TRBV6-6; D perhaps matches TRBD1 (5 bases). The length of the CDR3 is 14 residues. V dropped 6 bases and J dropped 6 bases, with 15 bases sitting between them. Germline V CDR1 and CDR2: MNHNY, SVGAGI (reference sequence).

V is TRBV2 and J is TRBJ2-5; D not resolved. Germline assignment: CDR1 SNHLY and CDR2 FYNNEI. The CDR3 has 16 residues. V gave up 1 base and J gave up 3 bases, with 15 bases separating them. The chain's CDR3 is CASSEVERSMEETQYF. The CDR3 DNA reads TGTGCCAGCAGTGAAGTAGAAAGATCTATGGAAGAGACCCAGTACTTC.

This clonotype turned up a few times. The rearrangement uses TRBV10-3 and TRBJ2-5; TRBD1 might be the D (5 bases). The CDR3 is 20 amino acids. V was shortened by 2 bases and J by 11 bases, with 36 bases between the two germline ends. Germline-derived CDR1 and CDR2 are ENHRY and SYGVKD. The CDR3 region is CAISESPPRRQTVNYNEQYF. CDR3 coding DNA: TGTGCCATCAGTGAGAGTCCCCCGAGACGACAGACTGTCAATTACAATGAGCAGTACTTC.

V is TRBV19 and J is TRBJ1-5, with TRBD1 as a possible D gene (6 bases). CDR3 length: 16 amino acids. The V end was cut by 3 bases, the J end by 3 bases, with 15 bases between. CDR1 LNHDA and CDR2 SQIVND come from the germline V gene (reference sequence). The CDR3 bases are TGTGCCAGTAGTATCTGGGGCAGGGGATTCAATCAGCCCCAGCATTTT. As protein: CASSIWGRGFNQPQHF.

The chain links TRBV20-1 to TRBJ2-5, with TRBD1 as a possible D gene (5 bases). From germline, CDR1 is DFQATT and CDR2 SNEGSKA (reference sequence). Trimming removed 5 bases at V and 5 bases at J, with 15 bases between. This CDR3 comprises 13 residues. The CDR3 region has the DNA TGCAGTGCTCCTCGACAGCCCTGGGAGACCCAGTACTTC. Translated: CSAPRQPWETQYF.

The V gene is TRBV6-6, the J gene TRBJ2-3; D not certain. V was pared by 2 bases and J by 0 bases, with 6 bases between. The CDR3 contains 14 residues. Germline CDR1 is MNHNY and CDR2 is SVGAGI (reference sequence). In DNA, the CDR3 is TGTGCCAGCAGTTACATGGTGAGCACAGATACGCAGTATTTT. Residues: CASSYMVSTDTQYF.

The chain recombines TRBV30 with TRBJ1-1; TRBD1 is a possible D gene (5 bases). Trimming left V 2 bases short and J 2 bases short, with 9 bases between. Germline V gene data show CDR1 as GTSNPN and CDR2 as SVGIG (reference sequence). The CDR3 spans 13 residues. In DNA form, the CDR3 reads TGTGCCTGGAGTACGACAGCTAACACTGAAGCTTTCTTT. Translation gives CAWSTTANTEAFF.

This clonotype was observed a handful of times. The V and J genes are TRBV29-1 and TRBJ1-2, with D uncertain. Germline-derived CDR1 and CDR2 are SQVTM and ANQGSEA. The CDR3 contains 12 residues. V was cut by 4 bases and J by 4 bases, with 10 bases left in between. The CDR3, as DNA: TGCAGCGTTGTAAGCGGCTCCTATGGCTACACCTTC. Protein: CSVVSGSYGYTF.